The clone carrying this T cell receptor (beta chain) was detected many times. Its specificity is unknown. Germline CDR1 and CDR2: LNHNV and YYDKDF (reference sequence). V gave up 1 base and J gave up 4 bases, with 10 bases separating them. The CDR3 loop spans 14 amino acids. This entry comes from a study of CD8 T cells in ankylosing spondylitis. Findings and limits, study-wide: Relatively rare in peripheral blood, disease-linked clones were also CD8+. The clones that were linked to disease were reported to be significantly enriched in matched synovial fluid samples from ankylosing spondylitis patients. Seemingly characteristic of ankylosing spondylitis blood was a TCR beta motif consisting of 7 or 8 highly homologous variants.

With molecular barcodes, quantitative 5'-RACE was used to make the TCR beta libraries. TCRdb reprocessed the 5' RACE reads via MiXCR and lists one record per CDR3 protein. The table includes some 30,000 distinct CDR3 sequences, roughly 7.9% detected once. Material: blood, either unsorted or a sorted T cell fraction (not recorded which). The receptor's source is a male donor with ankylosing spondylitis or in good health (not recorded which). This chain connects TRBV15 to TRBJ1-1, with a possible D match to TRBD1 (5 bases). CDR3 DNA sequence: TGTGCCACCAGCAGAGGTGGAGGGGTCACTGAAGCTTTCTTT. Amino acid sequence: CATSRGGGVTEAFF.